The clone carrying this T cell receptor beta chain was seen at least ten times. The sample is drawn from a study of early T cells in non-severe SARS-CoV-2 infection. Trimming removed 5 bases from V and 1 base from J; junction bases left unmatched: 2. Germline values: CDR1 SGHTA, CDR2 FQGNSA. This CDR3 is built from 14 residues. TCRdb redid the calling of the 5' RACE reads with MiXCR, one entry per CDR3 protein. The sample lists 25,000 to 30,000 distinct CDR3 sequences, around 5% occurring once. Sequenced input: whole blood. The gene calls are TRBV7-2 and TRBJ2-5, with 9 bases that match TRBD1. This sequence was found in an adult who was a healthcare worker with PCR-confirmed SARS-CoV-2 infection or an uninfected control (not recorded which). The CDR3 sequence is CASSRDRAQETQYF. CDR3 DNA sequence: TGTGCCAGCAGCCGGGACAGGGCCCAAGAGACCCAGTACTTC.